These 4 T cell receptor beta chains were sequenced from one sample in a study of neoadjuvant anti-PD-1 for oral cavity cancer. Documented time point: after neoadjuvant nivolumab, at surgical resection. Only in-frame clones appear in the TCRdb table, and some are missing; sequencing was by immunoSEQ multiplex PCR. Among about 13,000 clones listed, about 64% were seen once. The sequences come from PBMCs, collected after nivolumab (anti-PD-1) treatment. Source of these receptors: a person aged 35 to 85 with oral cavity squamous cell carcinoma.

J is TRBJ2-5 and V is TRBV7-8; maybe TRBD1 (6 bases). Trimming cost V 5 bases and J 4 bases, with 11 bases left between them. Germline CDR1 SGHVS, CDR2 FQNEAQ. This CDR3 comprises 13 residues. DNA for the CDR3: TGTGCCAGCAGCAAAGGACAGATAGAGACCCAGTACTTC. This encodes CASSKGQIETQYF.

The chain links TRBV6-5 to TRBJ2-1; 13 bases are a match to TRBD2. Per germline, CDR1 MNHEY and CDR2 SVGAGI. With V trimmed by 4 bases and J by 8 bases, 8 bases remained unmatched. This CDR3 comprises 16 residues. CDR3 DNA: TGTGCCAGCAGTTTGAGGGGAGGACTAGCGGGAGATGAGCAGTTCTTC. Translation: CASSLRGGLAGDEQFF.

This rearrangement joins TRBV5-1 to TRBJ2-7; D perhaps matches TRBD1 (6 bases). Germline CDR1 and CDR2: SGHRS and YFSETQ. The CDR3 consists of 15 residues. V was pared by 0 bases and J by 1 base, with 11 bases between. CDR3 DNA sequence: TGCGCCAGCAGCTTGGGGACAGCGACATCCTACGAGCAGTACTTC. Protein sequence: CASSLGTATSYEQYF.

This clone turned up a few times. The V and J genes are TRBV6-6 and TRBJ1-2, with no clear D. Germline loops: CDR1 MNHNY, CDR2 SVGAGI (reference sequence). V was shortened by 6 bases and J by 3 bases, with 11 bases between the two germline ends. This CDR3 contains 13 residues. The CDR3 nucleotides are TGTGCCAGCAGCCAAGGGCCGGACTATGGCTACACCTTC. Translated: CASSQGPDYGYTF.